Following are 19 T cell receptor beta chains from one sample sequenced in a study of memory CD4+ T cells and cytomegalovirus serostatus (dated by TCRdb to between 2018 and 2021). Single viable CD3+CD4+CD8-CD45RO+ cells were sorted as memory CD4+ T cells on a FACSAria II. Libraries were constructed by the immunoSEQ multiplex PCR assay. As stored in TCRdb, this immuneACCESS dataset retains in-frame rearrangements with V and J assigned. A fraction of the clones does not appear; measured against another copy, unresolved V genes explain less than half of the discrepancy, and the remainder lacks a known reason. Recorded for this sample are 56,000 or so clones; 82% of them occurred a single time. Approximately 0.44% of the sample belongs to the ten largest clones. The sequencing input was memory CD4+ T cells from blood. These receptors came from an adult in good health and CMV-seronegative.

This clone was detected a few times. V is TRBV29-1 and J is TRBJ2-3; 12 bases agree with TRBD2. This CDR3 has 15 amino acids. CDR1 is SQVTM and CDR2 is ANQGSEA in the germline V gene. Germline trimming cut 1 base from V and 1 base from J; bases unmatched to any gene: 0. CDR3 coding DNA: TGCAGCGTTGAAGGGACTAGCGGGGGCACAGATACGCAGTATTTT. It specifies CSVEGTSGGTDTQYF.

The V gene is TRBV27, the J gene TRBJ1-2; 8 nucleotides match TRBD1. This CDR3 comprises 13 residues. Trimming took 3 bases from V and 7 from J; bases not matched to a gene: 4. Germline assignment: CDR1 MNHEY and CDR2 SMNVEV (reference sequence). In DNA, the CDR3 is TGTGCCAGCAGTTTCCAGGGGGCGCGTGGCTACACCTTC. It codes for CASSFQGARGYTF.

The chain joins TRBV6-4 to TRBJ2-7; D uncertain. This CDR3 contains 15 residues. Germline V CDR1 and CDR2: MRHNA, SNTAGT. The ends were cut back, 9 bases at V and 4 bases at J, with 22 bases in the middle. CDR3 residues: CARHGGPSPPYEQYF. CDR3 DNA: TGTGCCAGACATGGTGGACCCTCTCCCCCTTACGAGCAGTACTTC.

J is TRBJ2-7 and V is TRBV11-1; unclear D gene. The CDR3 totals 14 residues. Germline V gives CDR1 SGHAT, CDR2 FQDESV (reference sequence). The ends were cut back, 1 base at V and 6 bases at J, with 13 bases in the middle. CDR3 in amino acids: CASSLEVSMSEQYF. DNA for the CDR3: TGTGCCAGCAGCTTAGAAGTCAGCATGTCCGAGCAGTACTTC. Full variable domain (rest looked up from reference TRBV11-1 and TRBJ2-7): EAEVAQSPRYKITEKSQAVAFWCDPISGHATLYWYRQILGQGPELLVQFQDESVVDDSQLPKDRFSAERLKGVDSTLKIQPAELGDSAMYLCASSLEVSMSEQYFGPGTRLTVT.

In nucleotides, the CDR3 is TGCGCCAGCAGCCTCGAGGAGACCCAGTACTTC. It specifies CASSLEETQYF. This chain uses TRBV23-1 with TRBJ2-5; D is uncertain. TRBV23-1 is known as an ORF, though its function is uncertain. This CDR3 has 11 residues. V was clipped by 6 bases and J by 5 bases, with 7 bases between them.

V gene TRBV9 combines with J gene TRBJ1-3; D uncertain. The V end was cut by 3 bases, the J end by 0 bases, with 13 bases between. The CDR3 sequence is 16 residues long. Per germline, CDR1 SGDLS and CDR2 YYNGEE. CDR3 loop: CASSEAPKSSGNTIYF. DNA for the CDR3: TGTGCCAGCAGCGAGGCCCCGAAGAGCTCTGGAAACACCATATATTTT.

This clone has just one count. This rearrangement joins TRBV19 to TRBJ1-5, with 9 positions matching TRBD1. CDR1 is LNHDA and CDR2 is SQIVND in the germline V gene (reference sequence). With V trimmed by 6 bases and J by 0 bases, 6 bases remained unmatched. This CDR3 spans 16 amino acids. CDR3 DNA sequence: TGTGCCAGTAGAGCCGGGACAGGGAATAGCAATCAGCCCCAGCATTTT. Protein sequence: CASRAGTGNSNQPQHF.

Here the CDR3 reads CATRMSTQNPYEQYF. The DNA for the CDR3 is TGTGCCACTCGGATGTCGACTCAGAACCCCTACGAGCAGTACTTC. The chain links TRBV19 to TRBJ2-7; D not certain. V lost 10 bases, J lost 2 bases, and 21 bases lay in between. The CDR3 consists of 15 residues. Germline assignment: CDR1 LNHDA and CDR2 SQIVND (reference sequence).

CDR3 sequence (DNA): TGCGCCAGCAGCTTATGGGGGACAGGGGACTACGAGCAGTACTTC. Residues: CASSLWGTGDYEQYF. This chain uses TRBV5-1 with TRBJ2-7, with 10 bases identical to TRBD1. After removal of 2 bases from V and 3 bases from J, the junction contained 5 bases not matched to a gene. This CDR3 contains 15 residues. Germline-derived CDR1 and CDR2 are SGHRS and YFSETQ.

In this sample, this clone turned up once. This chain joins TRBV6-1 and TRBJ2-4, with 9 bases identical to TRBD1. This CDR3 region has 13 residues. V lost 6 bases and J lost 6; bases outside the gene matches: 3. Germline CDR1 reads MNHNS; CDR2 reads SASEGT. CDR3 sequence: CASSRGQGNIQYF. Written as DNA, the CDR3 is TGTGCCAGCAGCAGGGGACAGGGAAACATTCAGTACTTC.

This clone was observed a few times. DNA for the CDR3: TGTGCCAGCAGTCAGGGACAGTTAGGCCCCTACGAGCAGTACTTC. Translation: CASSQGQLGPYEQYF. The chain has TRBV6-6 and TRBJ2-7; 7 bases fit TRBD1. V was clipped by 5 bases and J by 2 bases; unmatched bases: 9. CDR1 is MNHNY and CDR2 is SVGAGI in the germline V gene (reference sequence). The CDR3 is made up of 15 amino acids.

The chain recombines TRBV23-1 with TRBJ2-7, with D possibly being TRBD1 or TRBD2 (5 bases each). TRBV23-1 is classed as an ORF, of uncertain function. The V end lost 3 bases, the J end lost 2 bases, and 20 bases lay between the germline ends. The CDR3 is 17 residues long. The CDR3 coding sequence is TGCGCCAGCAGTCAGTTAACCTTCCGGGACCATCCCTACGAGCAGTACTTC. Its translation: CASSQLTFRDHPYEQYF.

V gene TRBV6-6 combines with J gene TRBJ2-7, with 10 bases identical to TRBD1. CDR1 and CDR2 (germline): MNHNY, SVGAGI (reference sequence). J gave up 3 bases and V 2 bases, and 4 bases lay outside the gene matches. The length of the CDR3 is 15 residues. The CDR3 reads CASSYRDRGHYEQYF. Here the CDR3 DNA reads TGTGCCAGCAGTTACCGGGACAGGGGTCACTACGAGCAGTACTTC.

The chain carries TRBV5-6 and TRBJ1-1; D perhaps matches TRBD1 (6 bases). V lost 3 bases and J 4 bases, leaving 19 bases between the germline ends. The CDR3 covers 16 residues. From germline, CDR1 is SGHDT and CDR2 YYEEEE. CDR3 in DNA: TGTGCCAGCAGCTCAAGCATGGGGGGCCGGGTCACTGAAGCTTTCTTT. Translation gives CASSSSMGGRVTEAFF.

This sequence joins TRBV7-2 and TRBJ1-4, with no clear D. The V end lost 1 base, the J end lost 12 bases, and 9 bases lay between the germline ends. The CDR3 extends over 12 amino acids. Germline V gives CDR1 SGHTA, CDR2 FQGNSA. CDR3 loop: CASSLERSQLFF. As DNA, the CDR3 is TGTGCCAGCAGCTTAGAACGGTCTCAACTGTTTTTT.

The CDR3 is CASSPFRDTEAFF. The DNA for the CDR3 is TGTGCCAGCAGCCCCTTTAGGGACACTGAAGCTTTCTTT. The chain couples TRBV6-6 to TRBJ1-1; D is unclear. This CDR3 contains 13 residues. Germline loops: CDR1 MNHNY, CDR2 SVGAGI (reference sequence). The V end was cut by 6 bases, the J end by 3 bases, with 11 bases between.

V usage is TRBV27 and J usage is TRBJ1-1; 8 nucleotides agree with TRBD1. Germline-derived CDR1 and CDR2 are MNHEY and SMNVEV (reference sequence). The CDR3 extends over 15 amino acids. Losses at the gene ends were 2 bases for V and 1 base for J; bases not matched to a gene: 3. The chain's CDR3 is CASSLMDRANTEAFF. The CDR3 DNA reads TGTGCCAGCAGTTTAATGGACAGGGCGAACACTGAAGCTTTCTTT.

The chain employs TRBV11-2 and TRBJ1-6; no definite D call. The CDR3 sequence is 13 residues long. V shed 4 bases and J shed 6 bases, with 7 bases lying between them. The germline gives CDR1 SGHAT, CDR2 FQNNGV. CDR3: CASSSRVNSPLHF. CDR3 DNA: TGTGCCAGCAGCTCAAGGGTTAATTCACCCCTCCACTTT.

V usage is TRBV4-3 and J usage is TRBJ2-2, with D maybe TRBD1 (5 bases). The CDR3 is 17 amino acids. Trimming removed 4 bases from V and 0 bases from J, with 15 bases in between. Per the germline V gene, CDR1 is LGHNA and CDR2 is YSLEER. CDR3 sequence: CASSRIRDSANTGELFF. The CDR3 DNA is TGCGCCAGCAGCCGTATCCGTGACAGCGCGAACACCGGGGAGCTGTTTTTT.